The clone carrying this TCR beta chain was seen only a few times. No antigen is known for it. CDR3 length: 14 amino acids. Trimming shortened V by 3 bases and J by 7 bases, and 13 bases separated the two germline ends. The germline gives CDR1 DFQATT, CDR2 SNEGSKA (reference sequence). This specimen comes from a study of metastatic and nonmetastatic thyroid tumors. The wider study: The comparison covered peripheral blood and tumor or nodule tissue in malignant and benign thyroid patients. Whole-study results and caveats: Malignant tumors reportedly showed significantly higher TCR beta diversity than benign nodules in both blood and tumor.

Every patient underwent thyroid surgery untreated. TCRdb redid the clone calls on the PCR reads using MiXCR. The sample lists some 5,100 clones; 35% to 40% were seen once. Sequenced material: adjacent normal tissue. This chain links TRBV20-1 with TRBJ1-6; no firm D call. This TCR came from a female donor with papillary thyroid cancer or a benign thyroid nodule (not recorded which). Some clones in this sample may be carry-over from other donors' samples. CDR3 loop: CSASGDLPNSPLHF. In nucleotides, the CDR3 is TGCAGTGCTAGTGGGGATTTACCAAATTCACCCCTCCACTTT.